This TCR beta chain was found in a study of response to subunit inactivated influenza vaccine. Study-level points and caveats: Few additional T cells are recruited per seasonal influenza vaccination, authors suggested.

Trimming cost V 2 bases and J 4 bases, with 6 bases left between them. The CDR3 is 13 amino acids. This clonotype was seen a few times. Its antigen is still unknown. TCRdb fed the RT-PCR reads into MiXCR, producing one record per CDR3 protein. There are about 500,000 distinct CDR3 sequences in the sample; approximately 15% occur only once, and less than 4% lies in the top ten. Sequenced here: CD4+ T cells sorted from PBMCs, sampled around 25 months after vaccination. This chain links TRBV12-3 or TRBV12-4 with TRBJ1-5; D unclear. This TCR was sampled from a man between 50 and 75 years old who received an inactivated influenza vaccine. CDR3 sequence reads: CASSLSINQPQHF. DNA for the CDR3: TGTGCCAGCAGTTTATCCATAAATCAGCCCCAGCATTTT.